These T cell receptor beta chains were read from a single sample in a study of naive and memory T cell subsets. TCRdb ran MiXCR on the UMI-ligation and nested PCR reads and lists one entry per CDR3 protein. The sample gives 20,000 to 25,000 distinct CDR3 sequences, approximately 6.5% of which show up once; 6% to 8% is in the top ten. The sequences come from skin, collected from a tuberculin skin test site. The receptor source for this set is an adult in good health. Both conserved end residues are part of each CDR3.

TRBV9,TRBJ1-1,CASSPRQGLLSGTEAFF
TRBV6-2/TRBV6-3,TRBJ2-1,CASSYLGNEQFF
TRBV7-2,TRBJ2-7,CASSPGGIEQYF
TRBV19,TRBJ1-2,CASTPLGPGGYGYTF
TRBV14,TRBJ2-6,CASSQWAGGANVLTF
TRBV7-9,TRBJ1-5,CASSLTSSGTGVPQPQHF
TRBV19,TRBJ2-7,CASRGTETYEQYF
TRBV19,TRBJ1-5,CASSSYRNSNQPQHF
TRBV27,TRBJ2-2,CASSLIGGTGTGELFF
TRBV5-4,TRBJ2-7,CASSSPATGAISDEQYF
TRBV6-5,TRBJ2-7,CASSPGLHEQYF
TRBV7-3,TRBJ2-5,CASSLKETQYF
TRBV19,TRBJ1-2,CASSISEQYGYTF
TRBV2,TRBJ2-1,CASSVLGLRNHNEQFF
TRBV7-9,TRBJ2-7,CASGAGVEQYF
TRBV5-6,TRBJ2-7,CASSLERGWEQYF
TRBV28,TRBJ2-1,CASCVPAAFPYNEQFF
TRBV4-3,TRBJ2-6,CASSQNPSQGAGANVLTF
TRBV11-1,TRBJ2-5,CASSPPTTSGKTQYF
TRBV6-2/TRBV6-3,TRBJ2-2,CASSLMYTGELFF
TRBV19,TRBJ2-2,CASSMIGENTGELFF
TRBV28,TRBJ1-1,CASSLDGDRGRGAAFF
TRBV2,TRBJ2-2,CASSEYGSRYSNTGELFF